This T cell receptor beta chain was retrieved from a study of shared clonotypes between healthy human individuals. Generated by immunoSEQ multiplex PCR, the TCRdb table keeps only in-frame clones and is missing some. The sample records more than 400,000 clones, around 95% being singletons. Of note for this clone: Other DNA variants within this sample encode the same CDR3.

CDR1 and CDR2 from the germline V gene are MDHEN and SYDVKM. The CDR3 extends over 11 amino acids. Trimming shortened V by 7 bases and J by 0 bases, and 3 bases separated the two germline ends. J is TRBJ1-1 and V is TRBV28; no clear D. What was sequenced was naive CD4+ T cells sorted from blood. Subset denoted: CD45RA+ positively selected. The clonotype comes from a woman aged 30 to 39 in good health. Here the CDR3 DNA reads TGTGCCAGCACGATGAACACTGAAGCTTTCTTT. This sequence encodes CASTMNTEAFF.